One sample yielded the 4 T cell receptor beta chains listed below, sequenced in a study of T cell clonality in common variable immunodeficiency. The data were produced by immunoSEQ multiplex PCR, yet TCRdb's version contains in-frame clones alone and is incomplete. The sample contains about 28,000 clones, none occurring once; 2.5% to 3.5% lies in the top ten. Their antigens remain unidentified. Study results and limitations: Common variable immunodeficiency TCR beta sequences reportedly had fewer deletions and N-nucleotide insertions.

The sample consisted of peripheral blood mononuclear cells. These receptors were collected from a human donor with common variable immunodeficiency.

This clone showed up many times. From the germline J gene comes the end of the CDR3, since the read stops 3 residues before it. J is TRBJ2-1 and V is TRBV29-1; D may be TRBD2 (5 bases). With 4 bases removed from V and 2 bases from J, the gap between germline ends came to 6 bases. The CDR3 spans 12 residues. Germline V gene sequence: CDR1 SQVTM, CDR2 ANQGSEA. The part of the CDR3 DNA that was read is TGCAGCGTTGTGAGGGCCTACAATGAG. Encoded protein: CSVVRAYNE. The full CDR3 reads CSVVRAYNEQFF.

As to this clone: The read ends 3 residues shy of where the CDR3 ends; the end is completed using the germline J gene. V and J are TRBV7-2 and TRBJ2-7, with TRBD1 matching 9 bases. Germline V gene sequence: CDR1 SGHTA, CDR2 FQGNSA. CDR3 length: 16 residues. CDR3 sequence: CASRLAKQGASYEQYF. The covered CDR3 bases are TGTGCAAGTCGCTTAGCGAAACAGGGGGCTTCCTACGAG.

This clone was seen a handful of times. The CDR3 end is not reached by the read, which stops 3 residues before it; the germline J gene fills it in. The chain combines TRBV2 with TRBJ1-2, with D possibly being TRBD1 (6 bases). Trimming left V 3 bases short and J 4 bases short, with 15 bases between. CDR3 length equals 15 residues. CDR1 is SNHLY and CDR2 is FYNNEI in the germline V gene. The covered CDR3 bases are TGTGCCAGCAGTGAGAATGGCAGGGGAGGCTATGGC. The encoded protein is CASSENGRGGYG. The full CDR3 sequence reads CASSENGRGGYGYTF.

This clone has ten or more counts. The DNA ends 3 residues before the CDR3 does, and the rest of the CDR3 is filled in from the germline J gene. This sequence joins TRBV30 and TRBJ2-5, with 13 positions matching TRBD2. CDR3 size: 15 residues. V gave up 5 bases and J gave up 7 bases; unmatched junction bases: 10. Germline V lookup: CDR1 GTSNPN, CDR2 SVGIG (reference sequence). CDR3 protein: CAWGTSGEGRGTQYF. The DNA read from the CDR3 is TGTGCCTGGGGGACTAGCGGGGAAGGGAGAGGGACC.